This TCR beta chain was captured by sequencing in a study of blood T cell repertoires in COVID-19. Study-level information: Samples of COVID-19 (acute and convalescent) were obtained from the United States, Italy and Spain.

Sequencing was performed with immunoSEQ multiplex PCR; in TCRdb, only in-frame clones are kept and a portion is missing. The repertoire holds around 270,000 clones, with roughly 85% as singletons. Per the germline V gene, CDR1 is MNHEY and CDR2 is SMNVEV (reference sequence). With 2 bases clipped from V and 0 bases from J, the junction kept 9 bases outside the gene matches. This CDR3 is 18 amino acids long. Sequenced input: PBMCs or T cells enriched from blood (not recorded which). The receptor was derived from a woman aged 30 to 39 who had recovered from COVID-19. The chain links TRBV27 to TRBJ1-1, with 10 bases that match TRBD1. This chain's CDR3 is CASSLRSGTGDMNTEAFF. The CDR3 bases are TGTGCCAGCAGTTTAAGATCCGGGACAGGGGACATGAACACTGAAGCTTTCTTT.